This T cell receptor (beta chain) was captured in a study of cytomegalovirus exposure and HLA in healthy donors (dated by TCRdb to 2016 to 2017). Describing the broader study: The 666 repertoires of the first cohort and the 120 validation repertoires were produced on the same platform, according to a later analysis. Besides the first cohort of 666 subjects, a separate validation cohort made up of 120 different subjects was used. The study aimed to test whether cataloging public T cell receptors could reveal signatures of past pathogen exposure. To predict cytomegalovirus infection status, the study combined high-throughput TCR immunosequencing, statistical association of individual TCRs with disease status, and machine learning. Study-level results and caveats: Cytomegalovirus status was reported to be diagnosed by the classifier with high specificity and sensitivity in both the original and validation cohorts. Most TCR sequences were seen in very few donors, while some public TCRs were found in many individuals. In vitro tests confirmed that three of the cytomegalovirus-associated TCR beta chains recognize cytomegalovirus antigens. A later analysis had no HLA typing for the validation cohort, so co-occurrence there was scored across all 130 or so repertoires. The authors suggested that the approach could potentially be generalized to other disease states and immunological phenotypes. A total of fewer than 200 TCR beta chains were listed by the study as associated with cytomegalovirus. Of the cluster scores, 85% to 95% were above 0 in a later analysis, which found that TCRs clustered in the first cohort also tended to co-occur in the 95 to 150 validation repertoires.

Per the germline V gene, SGHRS is the CDR1 and YFSETQ is the CDR2. The CDR3 measures 14 amino acids from cysteine to phenylalanine. Just CDR3 DNA is preserved here, 42 bases in frame from base 1. V is pruned by 5 bases and J by 1 base, leaving 6 bases of the junction without a gene match. Turning to this clone: Its specific antigen is unknown. It has no much larger one-base neighbor in the sample; base qualities were not kept.

Donors formed part of the validation cohort, which comprised fewer than 150 subjects and was distinct from the first cohort of 690 or so subjects. The library came from the immunoSEQ multiplex PCR assay. Per the source publication's procedure: To diagnose cytomegalovirus status from the catalog of TCR beta chain sequences, a statistical classification framework was built. Sourced from immuneACCESS, this table was stored by TCRdb with only in-frame sequences that have V and J called. A share of the clones is absent; for the studies checked, an unresolved V gene accounts for under half, and the remainder has no known explanation. The V and J calls and clone size come from that table; D and trimming were worked out from the DNA. The sample contains roughly 63,000 clones, around 92% of them found a single time. The ten largest clones represent 0.95% to 1.5% of the sample.

The sequence came from a woman under 30 in good health and CMV-seronegative. The chain is encoded by TRBV5-1 joined to TRBJ2-7; 7 bases in the middle match TRBD1. The material sequenced was PBMCs. The CDR3 region reads CASRAETGSYEQYF. The nucleotide sequence is TGCGCCAGCAGAGCCGAGACAGGGTCCTACGAGCAGTACTTC.